These 5 T cell receptor beta chains were sequenced from one sample in a study of T cell responses to AZD1222 COVID-19 vaccine. Assay: immunoSEQ multiplex PCR; the TCRdb copy retains only in-frame clones and omits some. This sample has about 120,000 clones, with 87% found just once. The sequencing here drew on peripheral blood, taken on day 0 of AZD1222 vaccination. Source of these receptors: an adult in good health.

The CDR3, as DNA: TGTGCCAGTACCGACAGGGGGTATGCAGATACGCAGTATTTT. The encoded protein is CASTDRGYADTQYF. The chain carries TRBV19 and TRBJ2-3; 9 bases agree with TRBD1. CDR3 length equals 14 residues. Germline V gives CDR1 LNHDA, CDR2 SQIVND (reference sequence). The junction had 6 bases not matched to a gene; V was cut back by 7 bases and J by 4 bases.

The CDR3 protein is CASSPTLATMGRNNSPLHF. The CDR3 DNA is TGTGCCAGCAGCCCAACCCTCGCGACGATGGGACGGAATAATTCACCCCTCCACTTT. The chain is built from TRBV7-2 and TRBJ1-6, with D perhaps matching TRBD1 (5 bases). The V end was cut by 5 bases, the J end by 5 bases, with 25 bases between. This CDR3 is built from 19 residues. Looked up from germline, CDR1 is SGHTA and CDR2 is FQGNSA.

The sample holds a few counts of this clone. The chain recombines TRBV4-1 with TRBJ2-1; the D is unclear. Germline CDR1 is MGHRA and CDR2 is YSYEKL. Trimming removed 0 bases from V and 7 bases from J, with 7 bases in between. This CDR3 is built from 13 residues. For the CDR3, the DNA is TGCGCCAGCAGCCAAGAGGGGTTGAATGAGCAGTTCTTC. Amino acid sequence: CASSQEGLNEQFF.

The V and J genes are TRBV11-3 and TRBJ2-5; D uncertain. V lost 5 bases to trimming and J lost 6 bases, with 13 bases between them. Germline V gene lookup returns CDR1 SGHNT and CDR2 YENEEA. This CDR3 is built from 13 residues. The CDR3 DNA sequence: TGTGCCAGCAGCCAAGGGCCCACAAAGACCCAGTACTTC. Protein product: CASSQGPTKTQYF.

The J gene is TRBJ1-5, the V gene TRBV6-1; D perhaps matches TRBD1 (5 bases). The length of the CDR3 is 17 residues. Trimming shortened V by 2 bases and J by 8 bases, and 22 bases separated the two germline ends. The germline V gene encodes CDR1 MNHNS and CDR2 SASEGT. CDR3: CASSERQGVSPWEPQHF. The CDR3, as DNA: TGTGCCAGCAGTGAAAGGCAAGGGGTGAGCCCATGGGAGCCCCAGCATTTT.